The source of this T cell receptor beta chain is a study of cytomegalovirus exposure and HLA in healthy donors (dated by TCRdb to the late 2010s). As for the study more broadly: In an earlier analysis of approximately 640 of the donors, 250 to 350 Gb of sequence data and roughly 100 million unique TCR beta sequences from about 190 million T cells were reported. In a later genetic analysis, genome-wide SNP genotypes for about three fifths of the 666 donors were used, and that subset was treated as a discovery cohort. The study aimed to test whether signatures of past pathogen exposure could be identified by cataloging public T cell receptors. A later analysis re-analyzed previously published TCR beta repertoires from about 600 donors and added high-resolution HLA genotyping to study TCR occurrence patterns. The study used immunosequencing to profile the T cell repertoires of more than 650 subjects and linked those repertoires to cytomegalovirus serostatus. Donor age, sex, ethnicity and CMV serostatus were compiled alongside the repertoire data. The study combined high-throughput TCR immunosequencing, statistical association of individual TCRs with disease status, and machine learning to predict cytomegalovirus infection status. The genetic ancestry cluster associated with self-reported Caucasian donors included around four fifths of the roughly 400 genotyped donors. Every discovery cohort repertoire had been produced on one sequencing platform. To decide whether each TCR beta V gene segment behaved as functional or pseudogenic, an earlier analysis of approximately 620 of the donors relied on high-throughput TCR beta sequencing. An early release that covered 500 to 800 HLA-typed donors contained 300 to 350 gigabases of sequencing data and around 80 million unique TCR sequences. Rather than using new phenotypic data, the later analysis identified candidate immune exposures from TCR beta sequences and from how often those sequences occurred across donors. Class I and class II HLA loci were covered by the typing at four-digit resolution. Four to six DR-DQ haplotypes were handled as single units for association and clustering, since linkage in the cohort was strong. Among around 400 genotyped donors of the cohort, an average of approximately 240,000 unique TCR beta nucleotide sequences were sequenced per donor, around 20% of them non-productive. The number of typed donors differed by locus: roughly 620-630 for A, B, C, DRB1 and DQB1; approximately 530 for DQA1; around 580 for DPA1; and 450 to 480 for DPB1. In addition to the first cohort of around 670 subjects, a separate validation cohort of some 120 different subjects was used. The full study reports these points: A later analysis associated about 17,000 TCR beta sequences with specific HLA alleles at a false discovery rate of 0.05. In a later analysis, most CMV-associated TCR beta chains were found to appear HLA-restricted, with HLA associations seemingly driven largely by CMV exposure. The earlier analysis of approximately 540 of the donors excluded approximately 17 rarely observed V segments, including chromosome 9 orphons, because counts were too low. Only TCR beta chains were sequenced in this cohort, and the absence of alpha or paired-chain data limited detectable features. Three of the identified cytomegalovirus-associated TCR beta chains were confirmed in vitro to be specific for cytomegalovirus antigens. Assigning TCR associations to individual alleles was difficult when HLA alleles, especially DR and DQ, strongly co-occurred. A total of 150 or so TCR beta chains were listed by the study as associated with cytomegalovirus. A further reported finding was that TCR beta sequences accurately predicted the HLA-A and HLA-B alleles for most subjects in the first cohort. An association between a missense DCLRE1C variant and V-gene and J-gene trimming of TCR beta chains was found in a later genetic analysis and replicated in an independent cohort. A cluster of highly shared sequence variants was judged likely to be a technical artifact of the sequencing pipeline. The authors suggested that the approach could potentially be generalized to other disease states and immunological phenotypes. According to a later genetic analysis, donors in an Asian-associated ancestry cluster had fewer N-insertions in productive TCRs than the approximately 650-donor mean. According to a later analysis, TCR association rates differed among HLA loci, with DRB1 alleles showing the most associated TCRs and HLA-C alleles showing the fewest. Immune exposure information for the cohort was limited to CMV serostatus. In a later analysis, HLA-associated TCR beta chains showed more clonal expansion and lower generation probabilities than non-associated chains that were equally common. Sequencing depth was assumed to be roughly uniform across donors in the presence/absence analyses, though that assumption may not hold. The classifier was reported to diagnose cytomegalovirus status with high specificity and sensitivity in both the original and validation cohorts. Linkage disequilibrium might explain the correlated functional status among segregating V segments, but an unknown experimental factor could not be ruled out. Most TCR sequences were observed very rarely across donors, whereas some public TCRs were present in many individuals. Because some donors lacked HLA typing at each locus, the association tests relied only on the typed subset. According to a later analysis, parvovirus B19, influenza, CMV and Epstein-Barr virus appeared linked to several top co-occurrence clusters. An earlier analysis of around 540 of the donors showed that most TCR beta V segments appeared in productive rearrangements either about 87% or about 30% of the time, which broadly matched IMGT annotations.

A remark on this clone: Which antigen it targets is not known. Base qualities are not at hand, and no much larger clone is one base apart.

The cohort comprised around 690 healthy bone marrow donors. At the time of sampling, all cohort members were nominally healthy, though unrecorded immune exposures were likely present. The donor tested CMV seronegative, placing the donor among the roughly 340 seronegative members of the cohort. A peripheral blood sample was collected from each donor, and TCR beta sequencing was performed on peripheral blood mononuclear cells. Genomic DNA extraction from the blood cell samples was performed with the Qiagen DNeasy Blood Extraction Kit. The receptor library was made with the immunoSEQ multiplex PCR assay. The multiplex PCR relied on a mix of 60 forward primers for TCR Vbeta segments and 13 reverse primers for TCR Jbeta segments. Amplification of the CDR3 region of rearranged TCR beta genes was performed with a multiplex PCR assay on genomic DNA. The amplified TCR beta libraries were sequenced on the Illumina HiSeq System as 87-base-pair reads. The authors' analysis ran thus. A later analysis counted some 74 million unique TCR beta chains across the 640 or so repertoires, and around 9.9 million of these chains were shared by at least two donors. A nearest-neighbor algorithm error-corrected the raw reads and collapsed the reads into unique sequences, merging closely related sequences to remove PCR and sequencing errors. V, D and J gene segments were assigned by aligning CDR3 sequences to IMGT reference sequences. For a sequence to be retained, a match of at least six nucleotides was required to both a V gene segment and a J gene segment. Rearrangements were classified as productive when the CDR3 lacked stop codons and remained in frame with V and J, and all other rearrangements were classified as non-productive. CDR3 was defined according to IMGT convention as the region running from the second conserved V-encoded cysteine to the conserved J-encoded phenylalanine. In an earlier analysis of around 570 of the donors, sequences lacking an unambiguous match to a single V gene segment were excluded. An earlier analysis of a few hundred of the donors classified V segments as functional when productive rearrangements were above 56.7% and as segregating when the standard deviation between donors was above 5%. A statistical classification framework was developed to diagnose cytomegalovirus status using the catalog of TCR beta chain sequences. In a later analysis, TCR nucleotide sequences were compared against IMGT/GENE-DB human TR gene sequences so that V and J genes could be assigned. A later analysis assigned CDR3 sequences and most-parsimonious VDJ recombination scenarios with the TCRdist pipeline. In a later analysis, every TCR beta chain was defined by the combination of its CDR3 amino acid sequence and its V-gene family, and reads without a unique V-gene family were dropped. As a way to deal with suspected cross-contamination and a sequencing artifact, a later analysis dropped 640 or so nucleotide sequences that were highly shared and had low generation probability. For each public chain, a later analysis derived a clonal expansion index from normalized ranks of inferred template counts within each repertoire. In a later analysis, generation probabilities were computed using a VDJ recombination model fitted to out-of-frame rearrangements, and the results were checked against IGoR. In a later analysis, hypergeometric tests were used to score TCR-TCR, TCR-HLA and TCR-CMV co-occurrence, with a repertoire-size bias correction applied to TCR pairs. False discovery rates were estimated in a later analysis by permuting HLA or CMV assignments 20 times. A later analysis grouped co-occurring TCRs with DBSCAN, adding TCRdist sequence similarity when clustering within HLA-allele-positive subsets. Co-occurrence clustering excluded repertoires with fewer than 30,000 or more than 120,000 public chains, plus five with anomalous nucleotide sharing. Imported from immuneACCESS, the table was reduced by TCRdb to in-frame sequences with V and J called. These copies leave out some clones; in studies compared against another copy, an unresolved V gene accounts for under half, and the cause of the remainder is not known. That table furnishes V, J and clone size, whereas the DNA furnished D and trimming. The sample table holds some 170,000 clones, of which about 80% were seen once. 1% of the sample belongs to the ten largest clones.

The receptor's source is a woman aged 40 to 50 in good health and CMV-seronegative. Sequencing used PBMCs.

The DNA reads as follows: TGCAGTGCTCCACTAGCTAATGAGCAGTTCTTC. This yields the protein CSAPLANEQFF. The chain uses TRBV20-1 and TRBJ2-1, and TRBD2 may be the D gene, going by 6 matching bases. A distance of 9 bases separates the germline ends of V and J, which lose 5 bases and 7 bases respectively. The germline V gene (reference sequence) yields DFQATT for CDR1 and SNEGSKA for CDR2. From its cysteine to its phenylalanine, the CDR3 spans 11 amino acids. CDR3 DNA only is kept here, 33 bases in frame from base 1.